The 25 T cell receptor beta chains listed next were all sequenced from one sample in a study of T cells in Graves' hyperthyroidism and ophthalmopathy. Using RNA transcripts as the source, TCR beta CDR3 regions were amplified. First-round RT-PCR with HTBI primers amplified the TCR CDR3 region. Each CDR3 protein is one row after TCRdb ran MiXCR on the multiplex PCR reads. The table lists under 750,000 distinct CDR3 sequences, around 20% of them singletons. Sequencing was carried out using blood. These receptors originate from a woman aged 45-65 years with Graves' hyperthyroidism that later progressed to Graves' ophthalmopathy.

DNA for the CDR3: TGTGCCAGCAGTTACGCGTCGGGGATTAACTATGGCTACACCTTC. This translates into CASSYASGINYGYTF. The V call is TRBV6-1, the J call TRBJ1-2; the D is unclear. The CDR3 runs to 15 residues. V lost 5 bases and J 1 base, leaving 14 bases between the germline ends. Per germline, CDR1 MNHNS and CDR2 SASEGT.

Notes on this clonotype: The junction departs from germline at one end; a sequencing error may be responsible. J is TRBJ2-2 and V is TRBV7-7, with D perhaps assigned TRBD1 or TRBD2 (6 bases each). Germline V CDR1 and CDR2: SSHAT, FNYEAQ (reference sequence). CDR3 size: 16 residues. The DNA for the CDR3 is TGTGCTAGCAGCTTAAGGGGGGAATCGGACACCGGGGAGCTGTTTTTT. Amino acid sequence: CASSLRGESDTGELFF.

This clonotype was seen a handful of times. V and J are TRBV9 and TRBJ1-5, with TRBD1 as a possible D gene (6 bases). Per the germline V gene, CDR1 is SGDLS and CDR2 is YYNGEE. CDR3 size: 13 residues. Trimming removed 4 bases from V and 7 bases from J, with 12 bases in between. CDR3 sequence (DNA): TGTGCCAGCAGCACGGACAGCGGCCAGCCCCAGCATTTT. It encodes CASSTDSGQPQHF.

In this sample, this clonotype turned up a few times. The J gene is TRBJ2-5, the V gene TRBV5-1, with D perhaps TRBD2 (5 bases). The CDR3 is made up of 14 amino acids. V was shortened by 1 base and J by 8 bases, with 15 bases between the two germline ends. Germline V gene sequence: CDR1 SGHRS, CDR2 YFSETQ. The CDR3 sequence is CASSLNSGNPTQYF. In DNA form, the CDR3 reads TGCGCCAGCAGCTTGAATTCCGGGAATCCCACCCAGTACTTC.

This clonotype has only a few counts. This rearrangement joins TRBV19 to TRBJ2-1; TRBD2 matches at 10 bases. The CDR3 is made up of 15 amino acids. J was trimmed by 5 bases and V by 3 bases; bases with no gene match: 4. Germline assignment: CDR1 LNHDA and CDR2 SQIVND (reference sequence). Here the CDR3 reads CASSIRTSGDNEQFF. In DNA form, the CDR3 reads TGTGCCAGTAGTATTCGGACTAGCGGCGACAATGAGCAGTTCTTC.

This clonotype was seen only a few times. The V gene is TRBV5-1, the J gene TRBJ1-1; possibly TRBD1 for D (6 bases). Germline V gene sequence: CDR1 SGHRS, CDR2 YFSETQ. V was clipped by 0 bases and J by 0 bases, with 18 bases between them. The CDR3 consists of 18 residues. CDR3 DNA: TGCGCCAGCAGCTTGGCCGGGCAGGGGTCCGTCATGAACACTGAAGCTTTCTTT. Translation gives CASSLAGQGSVMNTEAFF. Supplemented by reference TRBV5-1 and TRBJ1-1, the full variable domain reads KAGVTQTPRYLIKTRGQQVTLSCSPISGHRSVSWYQQTPGQGLQFLFEYFSETQRNKGNFPGRFSGRQFSNSRSEMNVSTLELGDSALYLCASSLAGQGSVMNTEAFFGQGTRLTVV.

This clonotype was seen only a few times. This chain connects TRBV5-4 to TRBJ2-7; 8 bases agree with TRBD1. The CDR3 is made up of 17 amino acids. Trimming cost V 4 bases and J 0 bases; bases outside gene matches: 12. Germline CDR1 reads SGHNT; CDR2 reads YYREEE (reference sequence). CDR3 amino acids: CASSQGQGDTSSYEQYF. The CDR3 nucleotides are TGTGCCAGCAGCCAAGGACAGGGAGACACTTCCTCCTACGAGCAGTACTTC.

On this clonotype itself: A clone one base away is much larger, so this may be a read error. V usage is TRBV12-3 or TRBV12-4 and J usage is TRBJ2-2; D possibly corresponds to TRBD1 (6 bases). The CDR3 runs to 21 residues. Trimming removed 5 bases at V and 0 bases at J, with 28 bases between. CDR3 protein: CASSPLEYIRTDDANTGELFF. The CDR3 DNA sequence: TGTGCCAGCAGTCCGCTGGAATATATTCGGACAGACGACGCGAACACCGGGGAGCTGTTTTTT.

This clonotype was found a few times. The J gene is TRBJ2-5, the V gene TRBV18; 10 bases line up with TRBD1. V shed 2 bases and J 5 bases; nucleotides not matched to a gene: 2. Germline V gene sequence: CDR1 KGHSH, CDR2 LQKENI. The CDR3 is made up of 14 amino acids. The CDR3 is CASSPSTGGETQYF. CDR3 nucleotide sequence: TGTGCCAGCTCACCATCGACAGGGGGCGAGACCCAGTACTTC.

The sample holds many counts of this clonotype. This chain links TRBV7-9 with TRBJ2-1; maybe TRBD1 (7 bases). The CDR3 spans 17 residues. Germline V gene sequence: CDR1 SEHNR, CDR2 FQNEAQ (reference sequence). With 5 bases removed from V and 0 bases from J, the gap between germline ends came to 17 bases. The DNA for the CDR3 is TGTGCCAGCAGCCGAGGCAGGGGGGCCTCCTCCTACAATGAGCAGTTCTTC. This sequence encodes CASSRGRGASSYNEQFF.

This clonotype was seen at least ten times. CDR3 protein: CSASPRTGPQPQHF. CDR3 nucleotide sequence: TGCAGTGCTAGCCCGAGGACAGGGCCTCAGCCCCAGCATTTT. The chain has TRBV20-1 and TRBJ1-5; 8 bases map to TRBD1. V lost 3 bases, J lost 6 bases, and 7 bases stayed unmatched. The CDR3 is made up of 14 amino acids. The germline CDR1 and CDR2 sequences are DFQATT and SNEGSKA (reference sequence).

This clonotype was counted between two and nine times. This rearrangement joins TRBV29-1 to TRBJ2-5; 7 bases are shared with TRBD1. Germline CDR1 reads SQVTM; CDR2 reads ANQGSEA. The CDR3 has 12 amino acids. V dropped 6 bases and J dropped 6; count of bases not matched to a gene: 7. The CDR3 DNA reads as TGCAGCGTCACACAGGGGACCCAGACCCAGTACTTC. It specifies CSVTQGTQTQYF.

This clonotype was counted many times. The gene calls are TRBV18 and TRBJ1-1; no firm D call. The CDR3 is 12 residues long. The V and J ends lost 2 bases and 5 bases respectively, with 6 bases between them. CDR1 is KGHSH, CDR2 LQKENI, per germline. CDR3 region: CASSPINTEAFF. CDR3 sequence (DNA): TGTGCCAGCTCACCAATTAATACTGAAGCTTTCTTT.

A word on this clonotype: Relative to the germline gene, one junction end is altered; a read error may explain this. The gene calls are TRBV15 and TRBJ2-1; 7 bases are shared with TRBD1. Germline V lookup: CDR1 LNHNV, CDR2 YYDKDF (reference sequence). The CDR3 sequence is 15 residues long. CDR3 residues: CATSGEDRRYNEQFF. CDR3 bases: TGTGCCACCAGCGGAGAGGACAGGAGGTACAATGAGCAGTTCTTC.

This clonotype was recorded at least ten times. CDR3 in DNA: TGTGCCAGCTCACCCTCTACGAGCTCCTACAATGAGCAGTTCTTC. Protein sequence: CASSPSTSSYNEQFF. The rearrangement joins TRBV18 to TRBJ2-1, with D uncertain. CDR1 is KGHSH, CDR2 LQKENI, per germline. The CDR3 sequence is 15 residues long. Trimming removed 3 bases from V and 0 bases from J, with 9 bases in between.

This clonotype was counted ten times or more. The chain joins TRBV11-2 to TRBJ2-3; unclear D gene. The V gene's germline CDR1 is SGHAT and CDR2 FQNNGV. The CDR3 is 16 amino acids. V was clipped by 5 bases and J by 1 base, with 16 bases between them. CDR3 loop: CASSAGPGMGTDTQYF. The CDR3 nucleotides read TGTGCCAGCAGCGCCGGCCCAGGTATGGGCACAGATACGCAGTATTTT.

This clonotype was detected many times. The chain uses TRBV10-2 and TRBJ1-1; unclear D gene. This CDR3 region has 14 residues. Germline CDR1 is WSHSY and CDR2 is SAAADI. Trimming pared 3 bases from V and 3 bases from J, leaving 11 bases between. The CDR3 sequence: CASSDEGLYTEAFF. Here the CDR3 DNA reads TGCGCCAGCAGTGATGAAGGGCTCTACACTGAAGCTTTCTTT.

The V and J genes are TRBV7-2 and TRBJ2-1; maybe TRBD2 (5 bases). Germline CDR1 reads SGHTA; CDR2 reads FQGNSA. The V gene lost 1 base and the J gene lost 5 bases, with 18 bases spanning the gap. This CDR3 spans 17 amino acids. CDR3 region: CASSLVTVAGVNNEQFF. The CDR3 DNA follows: TGTGCCAGCAGCTTAGTTACGGTTGCGGGTGTTAACAATGAGCAGTTCTTC. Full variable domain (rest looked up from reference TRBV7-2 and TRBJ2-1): GAGVSQSPSNKVTEKGKDVELRCDPISGHTALYWYRQSLGQGLEFLIYFQGNSAPDKSGLPSDRFSAERTGGSVSTLTIQRTQQEDSAVYLCASSLVTVAGVNNEQFFGPGTRLTVL.

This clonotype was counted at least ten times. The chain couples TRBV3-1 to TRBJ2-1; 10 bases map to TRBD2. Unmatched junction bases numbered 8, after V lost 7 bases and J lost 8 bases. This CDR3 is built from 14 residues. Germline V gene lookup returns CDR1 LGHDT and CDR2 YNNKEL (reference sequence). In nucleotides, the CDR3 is TGTGCCAGCAACAAGGGACTAGCGTCGCATGAGCAGTTCTTC. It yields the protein CASNKGLASHEQFF.

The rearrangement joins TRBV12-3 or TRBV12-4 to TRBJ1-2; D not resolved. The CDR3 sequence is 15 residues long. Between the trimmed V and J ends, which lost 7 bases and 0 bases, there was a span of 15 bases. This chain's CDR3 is CASTSLLRANYGYTF. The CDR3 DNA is TGTGCCAGCACCTCTCTTCTTAGGGCTAACTATGGCTACACCTTC.

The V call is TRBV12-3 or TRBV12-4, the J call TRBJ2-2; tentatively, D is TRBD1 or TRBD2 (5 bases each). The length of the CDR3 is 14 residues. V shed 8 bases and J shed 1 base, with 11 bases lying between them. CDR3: CASGGPMNTGELFF. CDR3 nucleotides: TGTGCCAGCGGGGGTCCCATGAACACCGGGGAGCTGTTTTTT.

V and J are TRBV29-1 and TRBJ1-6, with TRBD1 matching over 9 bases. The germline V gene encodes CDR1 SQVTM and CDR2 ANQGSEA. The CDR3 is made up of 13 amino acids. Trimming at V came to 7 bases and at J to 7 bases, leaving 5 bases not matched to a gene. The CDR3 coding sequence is TGCAGCGCCAGGGGACAGGGAAATTCACCCCTCCACTTT. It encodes CSARGQGNSPLHF.

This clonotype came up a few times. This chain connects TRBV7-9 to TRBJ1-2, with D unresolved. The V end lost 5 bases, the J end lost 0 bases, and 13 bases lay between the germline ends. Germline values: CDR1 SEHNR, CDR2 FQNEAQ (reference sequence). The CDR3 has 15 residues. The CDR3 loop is CASSQTGRANYGYTF. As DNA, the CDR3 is TGTGCCAGCAGCCAGACGGGCAGAGCTAACTATGGCTACACCTTC.

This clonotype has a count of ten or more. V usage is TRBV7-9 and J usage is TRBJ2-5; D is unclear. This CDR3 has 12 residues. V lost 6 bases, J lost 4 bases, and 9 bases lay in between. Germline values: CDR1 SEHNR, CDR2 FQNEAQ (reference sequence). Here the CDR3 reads CASSLIGETQYF. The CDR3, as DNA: TGTGCCAGCAGTTTAATAGGAGAGACCCAGTACTTC.

Here the CDR3 reads CSVVSGSNYGYTF. CDR3 in DNA: TGCAGCGTTGTAAGCGGGTCTAACTATGGCTACACCTTC. The chain combines TRBV29-1 with TRBJ1-2; D is uncertain. Trimming left V 4 bases short and J 0 bases short, with 9 bases between. Germline V gives CDR1 SQVTM, CDR2 ANQGSEA. This CDR3 has 13 residues.